This T cell receptor beta chain appears in the sequencing data of a study of cytomegalovirus exposure and HLA in healthy donors. Study-level information: Clustering assigned around 77% of the roughly 400 genotyped donors to the Caucasian-associated ancestry cluster. Regarding the study as a whole: There were a few CMV-associated chains whose specificity for CMV antigens was confirmed in vitro.

Germline V CDR1 and CDR2: MDHEN, SYDVKM. J gave up 9 bases and V 0 bases, and 7 bases lay outside the gene matches. The CDR3 length is 16 residues. Primers: 60 Vbeta forward and 13 Jbeta reverse. Assay used: immunoSEQ multiplex PCR; TCRdb lists only in-frame clones, some missing. The sample includes 150,000 to 200,000 clones, roughly four fifths of them seen just once. About this clone itself: The antigen is unknown.

The sequenced material came from PBMCs. This receptor was obtained from a woman in her forties in good health and CMV-seronegative. The chain couples TRBV28 to TRBJ2-1, with 11 bases matching TRBD1. The CDR3 is CASSLWRGGTGGEQFF. CDR3 bases: TGTGCCAGCAGTTTATGGAGGGGGGGGACAGGGGGTGAGCAGTTCTTC.